A selection of T cell receptor beta chains follows, all from one sample in a study of T cell repertoires in cytomegalovirus infection. From the reads, TCRdb called clonotypes with MiXCR, one entry per CDR3 protein. Among about 530,000 distinct CDR3 sequences listed, around a quarter were seen once. Sequencing was done on a sample of PBMCs. These receptors were obtained from a human donor in good health (CMV status not recorded). Some clones in this sample may be carry-over from other donors' samples. CDR3s include the opening cysteine and the closing phenylalanine or tryptophan. A D gene is named only where the DNA matches it firmly. The size field is filled for only some rows; it gives once, few, many or a size class.

j_gene | v_gene | d_gene | abundance | CDR3nt | CDR3aa
TRBJ2-7 | TRBV20-1 | . | . | TGCAGTGCTACCCCCATTGGGGCCTACGAGCAGTACTTC | CSATPIGAYEQYF
TRBJ2-2 | TRBV5-6 | . | . | TGTGCCTCGCATCGGGGTTCCACCGGGGAGCTGTTTTTT | CASHRGSTGELFF
TRBJ1-2 | TRBV6-4 | . | . | TGTGCCAGCAGTGACGTAAGGGAAGGGTCGCGAGGCTACACCTTC | CASSDVREGSRGYTF
TRBJ1-3 | TRBV25-1 | TRBD1 | . | TGTGCCAGTAAAGATGACAGGGCTGGAAACACCATATATTTT | CASKDDRAGNTIYF
TRBJ1-3 | TRBV19 | . | . | TGTGCCAGTAGTATGGCAGGGGAACACTCTGGAAACACCATATATTTT | CASSMAGEHSGNTIYF
TRBJ1-6 | TRBV2 | . | . | TGTGCCAGCAGCAAGGGGTGGGGGGCACAGTCACCCCTCCACTTT | CASSKGWGAQSPLHF
TRBJ1-3 | TRBV28 | . | few | TGTGCCAGCAGTTTATCGGGGCTCGGGTCTGGAAACACCATATATTTT | CASSLSGLGSGNTIYF
TRBJ2-7 | TRBV7-2 | TRBD2 | many | TGTGCCAGCAGTCGGACTAGCGGGGGATCCTACGAGCAGTACTTC | CASSRTSGGSYEQYF
TRBJ2-7 | TRBV7-3 | . | . | TGTGCCAGCAGCTCCAATACTGGCGAGCAGTACTTC | CASSSNTGEQYF
TRBJ1-2 | TRBV19 | . | many | TGTGCCAGTAGTACCGGGCGCAGCGGGTGGAGTGGCTACACCTTC | CASSTGRSGWSGYTF
TRBJ2-6 | TRBV10-3 | TRBD1 | . | TGTGCCATTAGAGCCGGGACAGGGACTCCAGGGGCCAACGTCCTGACTTTC | CAIRAGTGTPGANVLTF